This entry features one TCR beta chain sequence. Its target is unknown. RNA was extracted from bulk tissue without any cell sorting. The normal lung tissue was taken more than 3 cm from the tumor edge. Donors were chemotherapy-naive, newly diagnosed lung cancer surgical patients in China, August–late 2014. This sample was included in a study of tumor and adjacent non-tumor tissue in lung cancer. Three rounds of nested PCR, following a modified ARM-PCR protocol, produced the TCRbeta library. TCRdb recomputed calls from the multiplex PCR reads with MiXCR, one row per CDR3 protein. Of roughly 74,000 distinct CDR3 sequences in the sample, less than 85% were seen once. Trimming took off 4 bases at V and 2 bases at J, with 15 bases between the two ends. Germline V CDR1 and CDR2: MGHRA, YSYEKL. CDR3 length equals 15 residues. The study's findings and limits: Tumor TCR diversity, when higher, was linked to shorter survival. Compared with tumor, normal lung showed significantly lower TCR diversity. Tumor repertoires had a smaller top 100 clone share than normal lung.

This chain uses TRBV4-1 with TRBJ2-7; TRBD2 is a possible D gene (5 bases). The sample taken for sequencing was distant non-tumor lung tissue. The source of this sequence is a man between 65 and 80 years old with non-small cell lung cancer. DNA for the CDR3: TGCGCCAGCAGCCCTGTGACAAGCGGAACCTACGAGCAGTACTTC. Its translation: CASSPVTSGTYEQYF.